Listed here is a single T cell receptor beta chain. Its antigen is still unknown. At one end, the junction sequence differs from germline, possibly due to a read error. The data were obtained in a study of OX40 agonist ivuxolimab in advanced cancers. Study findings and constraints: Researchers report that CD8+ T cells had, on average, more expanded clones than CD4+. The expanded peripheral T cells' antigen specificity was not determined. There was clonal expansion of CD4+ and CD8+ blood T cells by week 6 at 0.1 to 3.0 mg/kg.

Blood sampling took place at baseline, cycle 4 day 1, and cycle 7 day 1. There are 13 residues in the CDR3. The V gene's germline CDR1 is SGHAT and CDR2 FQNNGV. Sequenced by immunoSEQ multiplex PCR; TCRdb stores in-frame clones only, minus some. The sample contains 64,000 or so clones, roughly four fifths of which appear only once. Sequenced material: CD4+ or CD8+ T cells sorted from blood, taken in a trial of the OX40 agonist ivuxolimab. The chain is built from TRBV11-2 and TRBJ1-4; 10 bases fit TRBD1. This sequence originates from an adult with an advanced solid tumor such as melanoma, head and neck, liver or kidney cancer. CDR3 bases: TGTGCCAGCAGCTTAGAGTGGGACCGGGACAGGGGTTTT. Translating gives CASSLEWDRDRGF.